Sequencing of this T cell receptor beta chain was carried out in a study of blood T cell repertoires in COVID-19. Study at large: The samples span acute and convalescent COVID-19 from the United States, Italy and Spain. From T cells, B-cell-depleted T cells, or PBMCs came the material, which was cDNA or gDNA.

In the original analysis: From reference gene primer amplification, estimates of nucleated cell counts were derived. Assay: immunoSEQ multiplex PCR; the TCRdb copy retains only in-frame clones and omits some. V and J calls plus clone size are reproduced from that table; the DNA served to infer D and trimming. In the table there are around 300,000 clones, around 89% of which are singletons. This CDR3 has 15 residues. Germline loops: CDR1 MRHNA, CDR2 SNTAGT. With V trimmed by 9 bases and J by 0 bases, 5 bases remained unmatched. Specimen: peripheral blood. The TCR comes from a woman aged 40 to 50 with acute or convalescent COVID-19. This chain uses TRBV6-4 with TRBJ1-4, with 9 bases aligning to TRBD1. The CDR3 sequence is CARGTGRATNEKLFF. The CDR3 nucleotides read TGTGCCAGAGGGACAGGGCGTGCAACTAATGAAAAACTGTTTTTT.